This entry concerns a single TCR beta chain. The data belong to a study of T cell changes during pregnancy in multiple sclerosis. V gave up 6 bases and J gave up 6 bases, with 18 bases separating them. The CDR3 spans 14 residues. From germline, CDR1 is MNHNS and CDR2 SASEGT. TCRdb's table, derived via immunoSEQ multiplex PCR, lists solely in-frame clones and lacks some. Among approximately 40,000 clones listed, roughly 92% were seen once. This TCR was sampled from a female donor with multiple sclerosis, enrolled in a pregnancy study. The material sequenced was CD4+ T cells from peripheral blood mononuclear cells, taken in the third trimester of pregnancy. The chain links TRBV6-1 to TRBJ2-7; perhaps TRBD2 as D (5 bases). In nucleotides, the CDR3 is TGTGCCAGCAGGGGCCCCGGAGGATTAGGCGAGCAGTACTTC. Its translation: CASRGPGGLGEQYF.